Included here is one T cell receptor beta chain sequence, with context. Its antigen remains undetermined. Per-base quality was not reported, and no clone a single base away is much larger than it. Collaborating institutions collected whole blood in K2EDTA tubes following their own protocols. For TCRbeta analysis, collaborator samples were shipped as frozen whole blood, as isolated PBMCs, or as DNA extracted from either sample type. This entry is derived from a study of blood T cell repertoires in COVID-19 (dated by TCRdb to about 2020). About the study as a whole: Samples from collaborators originated in the United States, Italy and Spain and spanned both the acute and convalescent phases of COVID-19. The prospective study material was composed of cDNA or gDNA derived from T cells, B-cell-depleted T cells, or PBMCs. Deeply sampled blood TCRbeta repertoires from subjects exposed to, actively infected with, or recovered from COVID-19 were included in the dataset. The repertoires were released in a freely available public database intended as a resource for research on the immune response to SARS-CoV-2. The samples were drawn from two sources: the first 160 participants of the ongoing ImmuneRACE study, and 1,200 or so subjects contributed by 6 global collaborators. Nearly every sample came with metadata listing a de-identified subject ID, COVID-19 status, age in years and sex. HLA class I and class II types, where available, came from metadata supplied by the sample provider rather than from assay-based typing. Paper-wide results and their limitations: The amount of clinical and demographic metadata varied by source and participant and was provided uncurated.

TCRbeta CDR3 regions were amplified from genomic DNA using the immunoSEQ Assay, a bias-controlled multiplex PCR. Per the source publication's procedure: The number of nucleated cells in each sample was estimated from the amplification of reference gene primers within the assay. To quantify the absolute abundance of each unique TCRbeta CDR3 rearrangement, sequence reads were collapsed and filtered. For each sample, productive Simpson clonality was calculated as the square root of Simpson's diversity index across productive rearrangements. TCRdb provides this immuneACCESS table in a form limited to in-frame rearrangements. Some clones are lacking; in checked studies, under half of them reflect an unresolved V gene, and why the rest are absent is not known. Clone size and V and J calls were adopted from that table, with D and trimming inferred from the DNA. The sample has about 180,000 clones on record, about 87% of them singletons. 3.5% to 4.5% of the sample lies in the top ten.

V is cut back by 3 bases and J by 5 bases, with 9 bases in the junction unmatched. CDR1 SGHRS and CDR2 YFSETQ were looked up in the germline V gene. The CDR3 starts with the cysteine, ends with the phenylalanine, and has 15 residues. CDR3 DNA only is kept here, 45 bases in frame from base 1. Here the chain combines TRBV5-1 and TRBJ2-5; TRBD2 agrees with 8 junctional bases. This sequence was found in a woman aged 25 to 39 with acute or convalescent COVID-19. Input material: peripheral blood. The CDR3 region has the sequence CASSWGNSGTETQYF. The sequenced DNA is TGCGCCAGCAGCTGGGGAAATAGCGGGACTGAGACCCAGTACTTC.